This is a list of T cell receptor beta chains from one sample in a study of Graves' ophthalmopathy and Graves' hyperthyroidism. Each CDR3 protein is one row after TCRdb ran MiXCR on the multiplex PCR reads. This table has some 1.1 million distinct CDR3 sequences, about 36% appearing once. Sequenced input: peripheral blood or thyroid tissue (not recorded which). These receptors all stem from an adult man with Graves' hyperthyroidism. The CDR3 runs from the conserved cysteine through the conserved F or W. A D gene is named only where the DNA matches it firmly. Expanded clones are given a class, and other clones once, few, many or no size at all.

d_gene: NA; v_gene: TRBV6-6; abundance: many; j_gene: TRBJ1-5; CDR3nt: TGTGCCAGCACACGGACAAGGAATGATCAGCCCCAGCATTTT; CDR3aa: CASTRTRNDQPQHF
d_gene: NA; v_gene: TRBV6-5; abundance: few; j_gene: TRBJ2-5; CDR3nt: TGTGCCAGCAGTTACGCGGAAACTCAAGAGACCCAGTACTTC; CDR3aa: CASSYAETQETQYF
d_gene: NA; v_gene: TRBV20-1; abundance: many; j_gene: TRBJ1-4; CDR3nt: TGCAGTGCCCTTAGACAGGAGAATGAAAAACTGTTTTTT; CDR3aa: CSALRQENEKLFF
d_gene: NA; v_gene: TRBV28; abundance: few; j_gene: TRBJ2-7; CDR3nt: TGTGCCAGCAGTCCTAACCATTTGAAGGGGCAGTACTTC; CDR3aa: CASSPNHLKGQYF
d_gene: TRBD1; v_gene: TRBV10-2; abundance: many; j_gene: TRBJ1-6; CDR3nt: TGCGCCAGCGCAAGGACAGGGGGCTCTTCACCCCTCCACTTT; CDR3aa: CASARTGGSSPLHF
d_gene: NA; v_gene: TRBV7-2; abundance: NA; j_gene: TRBJ2-7; CDR3nt: TGTGACGGACAGAAAAGCTCCTACGAGCAGTACTTC; CDR3aa: CDGQKSSYEQYF
d_gene: TRBD1; v_gene: TRBV9; abundance: NA; j_gene: TRBJ1-1; CDR3nt: TGTGCCAGCAGCCTTGGACAGGGTGGGGGGAACACTGAAGCTTTCTTT; CDR3aa: CASSLGQGGGNTEAFF
d_gene: NA; v_gene: TRBV10-3; abundance: many; j_gene: TRBJ2-7; CDR3nt: TGTGCCATCAGTGCTGGACTCTCCCCCCACGAGCAGTACTTC; CDR3aa: CAISAGLSPHEQYF
d_gene: NA; v_gene: TRBV28; abundance: NA; j_gene: TRBJ2-7; CDR3nt: TGTGCCAGCCAGGAGCGCTACGAGCAGTACTTC; CDR3aa: CASQERYEQYF
d_gene: NA; v_gene: TRBV5-6; abundance: NA; j_gene: TRBJ2-2; CDR3nt: TGTGCCAGCTCACCACCGCGTTTGGGGAACACCGGGGAGCTGTTTTTT; CDR3aa: CASSPPRLGNTGELFF
d_gene: NA; v_gene: TRBV10-3; abundance: many; j_gene: TRBJ2-2; CDR3nt: TGTGCCATCAGTGAGTCGAGAGGGGAAGTTAACACCGGGGAGCTGTTTTTT; CDR3aa: CAISESRGEVNTGELFF
d_gene: NA; v_gene: TRBV29-1; abundance: NA; j_gene: TRBJ2-6; CDR3nt: TGCAGCGGAAACGCTGGTGGGACCAACGTCCTGACTTTC; CDR3aa: CSGNAGGTNVLTF
d_gene: NA; v_gene: TRBV7-9; abundance: NA; j_gene: TRBJ1-3; CDR3nt: TGTGCCAGCAGCTTGGACGGCCGAACACTAACTGGAAACACCATATATTTT; CDR3aa: CASSLDGRTLTGNTIYF
d_gene: NA; v_gene: TRBV10-2; abundance: once; j_gene: TRBJ2-7; CDR3nt: TGCGCCAGCAGCCAAAGTGCAGAGGGCTACGAGCAGTACTTC; CDR3aa: CASSQSAEGYEQYF
d_gene: TRBD1; v_gene: TRBV6-2/TRBV6-3; abundance: few; j_gene: TRBJ2-7; CDR3nt: TGTGCCAGTATGTTACACCGGACAGGCTACGAGCAGTACTTC; CDR3aa: CASMLHRTGYEQYF